The 15 T cell receptor beta chains in this list originate from one sample, sequenced in a study of cytomegalovirus exposure and HLA in healthy donors. Amplification used 60 Vbeta primers and 13 Jbeta primers. TCRdb's table, derived via immunoSEQ multiplex PCR, lists solely in-frame clones and lacks some. The data contain about 170,000 clones, 85% of them singletons. Sample: PBMCs. These receptors were collected from a boy between 2 and 10 years old in good health and CMV-seronegative.

V gene TRBV28 combines with J gene TRBJ2-1, with D possibly TRBD1 on 6 matching bases. Germline CDR1 MDHEN, CDR2 SYDVKM. The V end lost 8 bases, the J end lost 12 bases, and 17 bases lay between the germline ends. CDR3 length equals 12 residues. DNA of the CDR3: TGTGCCAGCGCCTTGGACAGCTGGGGGCAGTTCTTC. The encoded protein is CASALDSWGQFF.

As regards this clone: A read error may account for a junction end that differs from germline. This chain uses TRBV7-9 with TRBJ2-3; the match to TRBD2 covers 16 bases. The CDR3 loop spans 18 amino acids. Germline V lookup: CDR1 SEHNR, CDR2 FQNEAQ (reference sequence). The CDR3 DNA sequence: TGTTCCAGCAGCCAGGGACTAGCGGGGGGGATTAGCACAGATACGCAGTATTTT. This codes for CSSSQGLAGGISTDTQYF.

The chain employs TRBV21-1 and TRBJ2-1; TRBD1, as called in the table, went unchecked against the DNA. TRBV21-1 is termed a pseudogene. The CDR3 is made up of 16 amino acids. This CDR3 reads CASSEFRTGGGDEQFF. The CDR3 coding sequence is TGTGCCAGCAGTGAATTTCGGACAGGGGGCGGCGATGAGCAGTTCTTC.

The V and J genes are TRBV28 and TRBJ2-7; 10 bases line up with TRBD1. Looked up from germline, CDR1 is MDHEN and CDR2 is SYDVKM. The CDR3 extends over 16 amino acids. After removal of 3 bases from V and 2 bases from J, the junction contained 7 bases not matched to a gene. The CDR3 bases are TGTGCCAGCAGTTTCCCGGGACAGGGGAAAACCTACGAGCAGTACTTC. Residues: CASSFPGQGKTYEQYF.

This chain joins TRBV27 and TRBJ2-3; D may be TRBD1 (6 bases). The length of the CDR3 is 14 residues. V was trimmed by 5 bases and J by 4 bases, leaving 13 bases between them. The germline CDR1 and CDR2 sequences are MNHEY and SMNVEV (reference sequence). The CDR3 region is CASSQRDNADTQYF. CDR3 DNA: TGTGCCAGCAGTCAACGGGACAACGCAGATACGCAGTATTTT.

The chain carries TRBV28 and TRBJ2-1; 9 nucleotides line up with TRBD2. The CDR3 contains 15 residues. V trimming: 1 base; J trimming: 12 bases; junction bases outside the gene matches: 10. The germline gives CDR1 MDHEN, CDR2 SYDVKM. The CDR3 region is CASSLSAGGQVGQFF. In DNA, the CDR3 is TGTGCCAGCAGTTTATCTGCGGGGGGGCAGGTGGGGCAGTTCTTC.

This clone was counted a few times. V gene TRBV6-1 combines with J gene TRBJ2-7; 8 positions agree with TRBD1. V lost 4 bases and J lost 7; bases outside the gene matches: 6. Germline lookup yields CDR1 MNHNS and CDR2 SASEGT. The length of the CDR3 is 13 residues. CDR3 in amino acids: CASSATGDREQYV. The DNA for the CDR3 is TGTGCCAGCAGTGCGACAGGGGATAGGGAGCAGTACGTC.

The CDR3 region has the DNA TGTGCCAGCAGTGTGCGGGCCCTCAGCGCTGAAGCTTTCTTT. Amino acid sequence: CASSVRALSAEAFF. This sequence joins TRBV6-1 and TRBJ1-1; no firm D call. V dropped 4 bases and J dropped 6 bases, with 15 bases sitting between them. CDR1 and CDR2 (germline): MNHNS, SASEGT. This CDR3 comprises 14 residues.

This chain links TRBV29-1 with TRBJ2-6, with 8 positions matching TRBD1. Losses at the gene ends were 7 bases for V and 12 bases for J; bases not matched to a gene: 5. Germline V gives CDR1 SQVTM, CDR2 ANQGSEA. The length of the CDR3 is 11 residues. CDR3 residues: CSALTGVVLTF. For the CDR3, the DNA is TGCAGCGCACTGACAGGGGTCGTCCTGACTTTC.

The V and J genes are TRBV5-1 and TRBJ2-1; 11 bases are a match to TRBD2. V lost 1 base, J lost 9 bases, and 3 bases stayed unmatched. The CDR3 covers 14 residues. Germline V lookup: CDR1 SGHRS, CDR2 YFSETQ. The CDR3 DNA sequence: TGCGCCAGCAGCTTGACTAGCGGGAGCCCTGAGCAGTTCTTC. Its protein product is CASSLTSGSPEQFF.

V and J are TRBV2 and TRBJ2-2; 9 bases are a match to TRBD1. V shed 7 bases and J 7 bases; nucleotides not matched to a gene: 10. The length of the CDR3 is 15 residues. The germline gives CDR1 SNHLY, CDR2 FYNNEI. The CDR3 nucleotides are TGTGCCAGCACCAACGACAGGGGGGGGGTCGGGGAGCTGTTTTTT. Its translation: CASTNDRGGVGELFF.

This clone was seen a handful of times. The J gene is TRBJ1-5, the V gene TRBV27; D might be TRBD1 (6 bases). The germline V and J ends were trimmed by 8 bases and 2 bases, with 10 bases remaining between them. Looked up from germline, CDR1 is MNHEY and CDR2 is SMNVEV (reference sequence). This CDR3 is 13 amino acids long. CDR3 bases: TGTGCCAGCCGGGGGGGCGGCAATCAGCCCCAGCATTTT. Translating it yields CASRGGGNQPQHF.

The rearrangement joins TRBV27 to TRBJ2-3, with 13 bases identical to TRBD2. CDR3 size: 17 residues. The V segment lost 5 bases and the J segment 5 bases; nucleotides outside the gene matches: 10. Germline loops: CDR1 MNHEY, CDR2 SMNVEV (reference sequence). The CDR3 DNA follows: TGTGCCAGCAGTGCCTACTGGACTAGCGGGAGACTAGATACGCAGTATTTT. This codes for CASSAYWTSGRLDTQYF.

The chain carries TRBV5-1 and TRBJ2-1; D is ambiguous. CDR1 and CDR2 from the germline V gene are SGHRS and YFSETQ. V was clipped by 0 bases and J by 8 bases, with 9 bases between them. CDR3 length equals 13 residues. DNA for the CDR3: TGCGCCAGCAGCTTGGTCCAGGTCGATGAGCAGTTCTTC. Protein sequence: CASSLVQVDEQFF.

The chain uses TRBV7-8 and TRBJ1-5, with D perhaps TRBD1 (5 bases). Germline V gives CDR1 SGHVS, CDR2 FQNEAQ. V gave up 4 bases and J gave up 7 bases, with 14 bases separating them. CDR3 size: 14 residues. CDR3 region: CASSSTATEQPQHF. CDR3 nucleotide sequence: TGTGCCAGCAGCTCGACAGCAACAGAGCAGCCCCAGCATTTT.